The source of this TCR beta chain is a study of control samples from healthy donors and cancer patients. The CDR3 runs to 15 residues. From germline, CDR1 is MGHRA and CDR2 YSYEKL. Profiling relied on immunoSEQ multiplex PCR, and the TCRdb table lists in-frame clones only, not all of them. The table has 130,000 or so clones, roughly 90% seen once. Remarks on this clone: One end of the junction fails to match germline, which may point to a read error.

Sequences were obtained from blood. The chain employs TRBV4-1 and TRBJ1-5; a weak D match, TRBD1 (6 bases). This TCR was sampled from a man between 50 and 59 years old in good health. The CDR3 here is CASSEEDSQDWPQHF. The CDR3 DNA is TGCGCCAGCAGCGAAGAGGACAGCCAGGACTGGCCCCAGCATTTT.